This TCR beta chain was documented in a study of blood T cell repertoires in COVID-19. CDR1 is DFQATT, CDR2 SNEGSKA, per germline (reference sequence). The CDR3 is 15 amino acids. With V trimmed by 3 bases and J by 7 bases, 14 bases remained unmatched. Original methodology: Amplification of reference gene primers was used by the study to estimate nucleated cell counts. The table came from immunoSEQ multiplex PCR; TCRdb's copy has only in-frame clones and leaves some out. That table is the source of V, J and clone size, and D and trimming were worked out from the DNA. The top ten hold about 2.3% of the sample, which has more than 200,000 clones, approximately 83% seen once. This clone showed up just once.

The TCR comes from a woman aged 40-49 years with active or convalescent COVID-19. The sequencing input was peripheral blood. The genes are TRBV20-1 and TRBJ1-2; 7 bases align to TRBD1. The CDR3 here is CSASLQGILGRGYTF. The CDR3 DNA sequence: TGCAGTGCTAGTCTACAGGGGATCCTTGGCCGTGGCTACACCTTC.